This T cell receptor beta chain was profiled in a study of T cells after yellow fever vaccination. Germline lookup yields CDR1 MNHNS and CDR2 SASEGT. The CDR3 is 13 residues long. Trimming shortened V by 6 bases and J by 6 bases, and 12 bases separated the two germline ends. This clonotype showed up just a few times. TCRdb called the 5' RACE reads again in MiXCR, with one record for every CDR3 protein. This table has 450,000 to 550,000 distinct CDR3 sequences, 15% to 20% appearing once. The chain has TRBV6-1 and TRBJ2-1, with D possibly TRBD2 on 6 matching bases. The specimen comprised PBMCs, sampled 15 days after the yellow fever booster vaccination. This TCR came from a young man who received the YFV17D yellow fever vaccine. CDR3 DNA sequence: TGTGCCAGCAGAAGCGGGTTAAGCAATGAGCAGTTCTTC. Translated: CASRSGLSNEQFF.